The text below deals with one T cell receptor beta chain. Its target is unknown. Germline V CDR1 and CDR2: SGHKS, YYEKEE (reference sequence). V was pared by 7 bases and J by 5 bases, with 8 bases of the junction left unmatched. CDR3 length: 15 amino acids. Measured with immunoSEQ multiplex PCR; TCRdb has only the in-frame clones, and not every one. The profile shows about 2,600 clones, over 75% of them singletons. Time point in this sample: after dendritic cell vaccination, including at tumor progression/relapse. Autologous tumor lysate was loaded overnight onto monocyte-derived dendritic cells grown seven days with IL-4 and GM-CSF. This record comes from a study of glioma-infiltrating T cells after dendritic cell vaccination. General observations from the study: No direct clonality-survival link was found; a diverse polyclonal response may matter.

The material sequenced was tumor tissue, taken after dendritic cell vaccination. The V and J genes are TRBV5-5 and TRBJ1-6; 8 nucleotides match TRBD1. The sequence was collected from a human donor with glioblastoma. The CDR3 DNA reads TGTGCCAGCGTAGGGCAGGGGGCCCATAATTCACCCCTCCACTTT. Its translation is CASVGQGAHNSPLHF.